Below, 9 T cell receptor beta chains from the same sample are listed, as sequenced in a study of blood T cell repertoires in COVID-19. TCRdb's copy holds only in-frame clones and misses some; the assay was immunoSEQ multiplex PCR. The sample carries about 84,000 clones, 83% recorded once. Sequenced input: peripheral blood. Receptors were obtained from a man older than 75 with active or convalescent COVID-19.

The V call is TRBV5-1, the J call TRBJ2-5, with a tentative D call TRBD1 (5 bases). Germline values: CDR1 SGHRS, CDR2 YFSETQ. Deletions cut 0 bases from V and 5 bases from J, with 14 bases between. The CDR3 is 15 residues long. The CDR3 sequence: CASSLAQTGQETQYF. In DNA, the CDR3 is TGCGCCAGCAGCTTGGCCCAAACAGGCCAGGAGACCCAGTACTTC.

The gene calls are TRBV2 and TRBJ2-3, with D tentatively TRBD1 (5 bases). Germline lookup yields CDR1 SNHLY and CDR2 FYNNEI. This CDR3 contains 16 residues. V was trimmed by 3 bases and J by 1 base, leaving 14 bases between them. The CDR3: CASSEFSDTRTDTQYF. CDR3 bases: TGTGCCAGCAGTGAGTTCTCGGACACGCGCACAGATACGCAGTATTTT.

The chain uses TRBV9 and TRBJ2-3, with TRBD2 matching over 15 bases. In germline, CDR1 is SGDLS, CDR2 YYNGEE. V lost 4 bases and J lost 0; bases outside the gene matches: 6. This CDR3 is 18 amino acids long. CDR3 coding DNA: TGTGCCAGCAGCCGCAGGACTAGCGGGGGGGCCAGCACAGATACGCAGTATTTT. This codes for CASSRRTSGGASTDTQYF. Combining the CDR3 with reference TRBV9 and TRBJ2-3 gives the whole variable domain DSGVTQTPKHLITATGQRVTLRCSPRSGDLSVYWYQQSLDQGLQFLIQYYNGEERAKGNILERFSAQQFPDLHSELNLSSLELGDSALYFCASSRRTSGGASTDTQYFGPGTRLTVL.

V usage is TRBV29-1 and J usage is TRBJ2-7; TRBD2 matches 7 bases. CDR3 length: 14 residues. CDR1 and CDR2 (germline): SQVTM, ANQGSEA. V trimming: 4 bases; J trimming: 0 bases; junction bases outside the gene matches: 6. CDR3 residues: CSVVRASGSYEQYF. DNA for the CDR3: TGCAGCGTTGTTCGGGCTAGCGGCTCCTACGAGCAGTACTTC.

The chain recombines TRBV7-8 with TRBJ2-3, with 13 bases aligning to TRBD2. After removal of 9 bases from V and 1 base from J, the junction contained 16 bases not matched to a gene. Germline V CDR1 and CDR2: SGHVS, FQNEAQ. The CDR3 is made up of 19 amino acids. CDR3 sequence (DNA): TGTGCCAGTAACAGAGGGGGGACTAGCGGGGCTTGGGGCACAGATACGCAGTATTTT. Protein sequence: CASNRGGTSGAWGTDTQYF.

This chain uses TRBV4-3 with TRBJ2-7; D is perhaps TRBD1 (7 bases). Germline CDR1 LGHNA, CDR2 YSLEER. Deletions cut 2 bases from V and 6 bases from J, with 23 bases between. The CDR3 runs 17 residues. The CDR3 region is CASSQKHGTAGAAEQYF. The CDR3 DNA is TGCGCCAGCAGCCAAAAGCATGGGACAGCGGGCGCCGCCGAGCAGTACTTC.

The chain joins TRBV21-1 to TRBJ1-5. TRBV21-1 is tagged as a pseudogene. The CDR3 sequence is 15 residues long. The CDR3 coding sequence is TGTGCCAGCAGCAAAGAACCACGGTCCAATCAGCCCCAGCATTTT. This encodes CASSKEPRSNQPQHF.

In DNA, the CDR3 is TGCGCCAGCAGCCAAGATCAGGTTCTAGCGTCCTCACCCCTCCACTTT. Its protein product is CASSQDQVLASSPLHF. This chain uses TRBV4-3 with TRBJ1-6; D is unresolved. Germline assignment: CDR1 LGHNA and CDR2 YSLEER. The length of the CDR3 is 16 residues. Between the trimmed V and J ends, which lost 0 bases and 10 bases, there was a span of 16 bases.

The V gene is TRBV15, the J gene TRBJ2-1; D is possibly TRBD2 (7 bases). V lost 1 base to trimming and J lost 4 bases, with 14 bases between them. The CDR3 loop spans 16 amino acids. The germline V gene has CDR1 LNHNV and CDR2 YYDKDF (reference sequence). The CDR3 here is CATSRGEGGLYNEQFF. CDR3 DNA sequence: TGTGCCACCAGCAGAGGGGAGGGGGGGCTATACAATGAGCAGTTCTTC.